One and the same sample provided the 27 T cell receptor beta chains below, sequenced in a study of T-cell memory formation after mild COVID-19. One entry per CDR3 protein results from TCRdb running MiXCR on the 5' RACE reads. This sample has around 62,000 distinct CDR3 sequences, with around a quarter found just once. Sequenced: PBMCs or a T cell subset sorted from them (not recorded which). The origin of the receptors is a man aged 18 to 30 who had mild COVID-19 (a few samples of this study predate the infection). Cell type and time point are not known.

The J gene is TRBJ1-1, the V gene TRBV4-3, with D unresolved. The germline V gene encodes CDR1 LGHNA and CDR2 YSLEER. The CDR3 runs to 12 residues. V lost 0 bases and J lost 5, with 4 bases in between. The DNA for the CDR3 is TGCGCCAGCAGCCAAGATGAAACTGAAGCTTTCTTT. It yields the protein CASSQDETEAFF.

J is TRBJ2-3 and V is TRBV12-3 or TRBV12-4, with TRBD1 as a possible D gene (6 bases). There are 14 residues in the CDR3. V lost 7 bases to trimming and J lost 5 bases, with 16 bases between them. Here the CDR3 DNA reads TGTGCCAGCACCCTAGGGGGTTTTGAAGATACGCAGTATTTT. It is translated as CASTLGGFEDTQYF.

The chain recombines TRBV4-3 with TRBJ2-7; 10 bases are a match to TRBD2. This CDR3 contains 16 residues. With 0 bases clipped from V and 6 bases from J, the junction kept 8 bases outside the gene matches. CDR1 is LGHNA, CDR2 YSLEER, per germline. The CDR3 nucleotides read TGCGCCAGCAGCCAAGAGGGTAGCGGGGGGACCCGCGAGCAGTACTTC. Translation gives CASSQEGSGGTREQYF.

V is TRBV4-3 and J is TRBJ2-4, with D possibly TRBD2 on 5 matching bases. The CDR3 is made up of 16 amino acids. V shed 3 bases and J shed 4 bases, with 16 bases lying between them. Germline CDR1 is LGHNA and CDR2 is YSLEER. CDR3: CASSQSAGVAKNIQYF. The CDR3 region has the DNA TGCGCCAGCAGCCAGTCGGCGGGTGTAGCAAAAAACATTCAGTACTTC.

V and J are TRBV12-3 or TRBV12-4 and TRBJ2-1; possibly TRBD1 for D (6 bases). This CDR3 is built from 15 residues. Trimming shortened V by 4 bases and J by 4 bases, and 14 bases separated the two germline ends. CDR3: CASSYLWDTYNEQFF. The CDR3 coding sequence is TGTGCCAGCAGTTATCTGTGGGACACTTACAATGAGCAGTTCTTC.

This clonotype was seen many times. The V gene is TRBV11-2, the J gene TRBJ2-5; TRBD1 might be the D (6 bases). The CDR3 runs to 16 residues. Germline lookup yields CDR1 SGHAT and CDR2 FQNNGV. Trimming stripped 5 bases from V and 1 base from J, with 17 bases between. The CDR3 coding sequence is TGTGCCAGCAGCCTCTACTGGACAGAAACCCAAGAGACCCAGTACTTC. Encoded protein: CASSLYWTETQETQYF.

This clonotype occurred a few times. The chain has TRBV4-3 and TRBJ2-3; D gene uncertain. The CDR3 length is 13 residues. Germline V lookup: CDR1 LGHNA, CDR2 YSLEER. The V end lost 0 bases, the J end lost 5 bases, and 6 bases lay between the germline ends. CDR3: CASSQEGKDTQYF. CDR3 DNA sequence: TGCGCCAGCAGCCAAGAGGGTAAAGATACGCAGTATTTT.

There are a few counts of this clonotype. The chain recombines TRBV9 with TRBJ2-7; D unclear. The CDR3 has 11 amino acids. Germline V lookup: CDR1 SGDLS, CDR2 YYNGEE. V dropped 4 bases and J dropped 1 base, with 3 bases sitting between them. CDR3 in DNA: TGTGCCAGCAGCCCGTCCTACGAGCAGTACTTC. Amino acid sequence: CASSPSYEQYF.

This clonotype was detected once. The chain carries TRBV11-2 and TRBJ2-3, with D hard to call. The CDR3 has 15 residues. With 5 bases removed from V and 4 bases from J, the gap between germline ends came to 16 bases. The V gene's germline CDR1 is SGHAT and CDR2 FQNNGV. The CDR3 protein is CASSPFVIDADTQYF. CDR3 sequence (DNA): TGTGCCAGCAGCCCATTTGTTATAGACGCAGATACGCAGTATTTT.

This chain uses TRBV27 with TRBJ2-2; a weak D match, TRBD2 (6 bases). V was cut by 6 bases and J by 6 bases, with 14 bases left in between. CDR1 is MNHEY and CDR2 is SMNVEV in the germline V gene (reference sequence). The CDR3 is 14 residues long. CDR3 in DNA: TGTGCCAGCAGGTGGGGGGACTGGCCCGGGGAGCTGTTTTTT. As protein: CASRWGDWPGELFF.

This clonotype was seen many times. The rearrangement uses TRBV7-9 and TRBJ2-3; 11 bases match TRBD1. V gave up 4 bases and J gave up 3 bases; unmatched junction bases: 6. CDR3 size: 16 residues. Germline V gene lookup returns CDR1 SEHNR and CDR2 FQNEAQ (reference sequence). The CDR3 spells CASSSWTGGETDTQYF. Here the CDR3 DNA reads TGTGCCAGCAGCTCCTGGACAGGGGGCGAGACAGATACGCAGTATTTT. The full variable domain, in which reference TRBV7-9 and TRBJ2-3 provide the parts outside the CDR3, is DTGVSQNPRHKITKRGQNVTFRCDPISEHNRLYWYRQTLGQGPEFLTYFQNEAQLEKSRLLSDRFSAERPKGSFSTLEIQRTEQGDSAMYLCASSSWTGGETDTQYFGPGTRLTVL.

The rearrangement joins TRBV12-3 or TRBV12-4 to TRBJ2-3, with D perhaps matching TRBD1 (5 bases). This CDR3 spans 17 amino acids. V was shortened by 2 bases and J by 2 bases, with 17 bases between the two germline ends. CDR3 sequence: CASSLMGRADITDTQYF. DNA of the CDR3: TGTGCCAGCAGTTTAATGGGCAGGGCCGATATCACAGATACGCAGTATTTT.

This clonotype was recorded only once. This chain uses TRBV3-1 with TRBJ2-4; D is possibly TRBD1 (6 bases). V was shortened by 3 bases and J by 11 bases, with 20 bases between the two germline ends. The CDR3 consists of 15 residues. Germline CDR1 is LGHDT and CDR2 is YNNKEL (reference sequence). The CDR3 region is CASSHQGNFQGVQYF. The CDR3 bases are TGTGCCAGCAGCCACCAGGGGAACTTTCAAGGTGTTCAGTACTTC.

This CDR3 reads CSAPRLAGTPYNEQFF. In DNA form, the CDR3 reads TGCAGTGCCCCGAGACTAGCGGGAACACCCTACAATGAGCAGTTCTTC. The chain joins TRBV20-1 to TRBJ2-1; TRBD2 agrees at 11 bases. This CDR3 is built from 16 residues. Germline V gene lookup returns CDR1 DFQATT and CDR2 SNEGSKA (reference sequence). V was clipped by 6 bases and J by 2 bases; unmatched bases: 9.

This clonotype was found a few times. The J gene is TRBJ2-2, the V gene TRBV12-3 or TRBV12-4; 8 nucleotides line up with TRBD2. Losses at the gene ends were 1 base for V and 5 bases for J; bases not matched to a gene: 3. This CDR3 region has 15 residues. CDR3 coding DNA: TGTGCCAGCAGTTTAGGGATAGCGGGGACCGGGGAGCTGTTTTTT. Its protein is CASSLGIAGTGELFF.

This clonotype was seen only a few times. The V and J genes are TRBV11-1 and TRBJ2-2, with no clear D. This CDR3 comprises 14 residues. CDR1 is SGHAT, CDR2 FQDESV, per germline (reference sequence). V was pared by 3 bases and J by 7 bases, with 12 bases between. CDR3 nucleotides: TGTGCCAGCAGCTTTGCAGGTGGTGGCGGGGAGCTGTTTTTT. Protein sequence: CASSFAGGGGELFF.

The chain links TRBV29-1 to TRBJ2-2; perhaps TRBD2 as D (5 bases). This CDR3 region has 13 residues. Germline values: CDR1 SQVTM, CDR2 ANQGSEA. V was pared by 3 bases and J by 3 bases, with 8 bases between. In DNA form, the CDR3 reads TGCAGCGTTGATGTCGGGGACACCGGGGAGCTGTTTTTT. It codes for CSVDVGDTGELFF.

This clonotype occurred many times. The chain has TRBV9 and TRBJ2-3, with 9 bases identical to TRBD2. CDR3 length: 19 residues. Trimming removed 3 bases from V and 0 bases from J; junction bases left unmatched: 14. Per the germline V gene, CDR1 is SGDLS and CDR2 is YYNGEE. Written as DNA, the CDR3 is TGTGCCAGCAGCGAGCCCCTGGAGCGGGGGGCATATAGCACAGATACGCAGTATTTT. It encodes CASSEPLERGAYSTDTQYF.

The chain carries TRBV6-5 and TRBJ2-7; a possible D gene is TRBD1 (6 bases). Germline V lookup: CDR1 MNHEY, CDR2 SVGAGI. This CDR3 is built from 16 residues. Trimming took off 0 bases at V and 5 bases at J, with 17 bases between the two ends. The CDR3 region has the DNA TGTGCCAGCAGTTACTCGTTGAAACAGGGTTGTAACGAGCAGTACGTC. Translating it yields CASSYSLKQGCNEQYV.

The gene calls are TRBV6-2 or TRBV6-3 and TRBJ1-5; TRBD1 might be the D (6 bases). This CDR3 is built from 16 residues. V was shortened by 2 bases and J by 5 bases, with 16 bases between the two germline ends. Per germline, CDR1 MNHEY and CDR2 SVGEGT. The CDR3 spells CASSYERTEAYQPQHF. The CDR3 DNA reads as TGTGCCAGCAGTTACGAAAGGACAGAGGCCTATCAGCCCCAGCATTTT.

V is TRBV4-3 and J is TRBJ2-2; D not resolved. The V end was cut by 1 base, the J end by 4 bases, with 13 bases between. Germline V gene data show CDR1 as LGHNA and CDR2 as YSLEER. This CDR3 spans 16 amino acids. The CDR3 nucleotides are TGCGCCAGCAGCCAAGGAACCAATGCAGGCACCGGGGAGCTGTTTTTT. It yields the protein CASSQGTNAGTGELFF.

The rearrangement joins TRBV7-8 to TRBJ1-2, with D unresolved. The germline gives CDR1 SGHVS, CDR2 FQNEAQ. V was trimmed by 5 bases and J by 2 bases, leaving 18 bases between them. This CDR3 comprises 16 residues. Here the CDR3 reads CASSPAGQQSNYGYTF. The DNA for the CDR3 is TGTGCCAGCAGCCCAGCAGGCCAGCAATCAAACTATGGCTACACCTTC.

This clonotype has more than one count but fewer than ten. The chain uses TRBV25-1 and TRBJ2-1; D is unclear. The V gene lost 9 bases and the J gene lost 8 bases, with 8 bases spanning the gap. The CDR3 totals 10 residues. Germline loops: CDR1 MGHDK, CDR2 SYGVNS. The CDR3 reads CASGWDEQFF. The CDR3 nucleotides are TGTGCCAGTGGGTGGGATGAGCAGTTCTTC. Full variable domain (rest looked up from reference TRBV25-1 and TRBJ2-1): EADIYQTPRYLVIGTGKKITLECSQTMGHDKMYWYQQDPGMELHLIHYSYGVNSTEKGDLSSESTVSRIRTEHFPLTLESARPSHTSQYLCASGWDEQFFGPGTRLTVL.

The rearrangement uses TRBV29-1 and TRBJ2-3; 12 bases match TRBD2. The CDR3 has 16 residues. Trimming cost V 6 bases and J 4 bases; bases outside gene matches: 11. From germline, CDR1 is SQVTM and CDR2 ANQGSEA. The CDR3 DNA sequence: TGCAGCGTGCTGGCTAGCGGGGGGGGTAGTCCAGATACGCAGTATTTT. This gives the protein CSVLASGGGSPDTQYF.

This chain uses TRBV19 with TRBJ2-2; no firm D call. Germline CDR1 and CDR2: LNHDA and SQIVND (reference sequence). The CDR3 has 13 residues. Deletions cut 2 bases from V and 6 bases from J, with 7 bases between. CDR3 DNA: TGTGCCAGTAGTATACGTGGGGCCGGGGAGCTGTTTTTT. Translation: CASSIRGAGELFF.

This clonotype was detected a few times. This chain connects TRBV29-1 to TRBJ2-1; 7 bases agree with TRBD2. The V and J ends lost 4 bases and 6 bases, in that order; junction bases with no gene match: 6. Looked up from germline, CDR1 is SQVTM and CDR2 is ANQGSEA. The CDR3 extends over 13 amino acids. The CDR3 here is CSVGLADFNEQFF. CDR3 nucleotides: TGCAGCGTTGGTCTAGCGGACTTCAATGAGCAGTTCTTC.

Only a few counts were recorded for this clonotype. The V gene is TRBV6-4, the J gene TRBJ2-6, with 9 bases that match TRBD1. This CDR3 contains 16 residues. CDR1 and CDR2 from the germline V gene are MRHNA and SNTAGT. The junction had 2 bases not matched to a gene; V was cut back by 3 bases and J by 2 bases. This chain's CDR3 is CASSETGGAGANVLTF. In DNA form, the CDR3 reads TGTGCCAGCAGTGAAACAGGGGGCGCTGGGGCCAACGTCCTGACTTTC.